The source of this T cell receptor beta chain is a study of blood T cells in healthy people across ages. Germline CDR1 is SEHNR and CDR2 is FQNEAQ (reference sequence). The CDR3 totals 13 residues. The trim removed 8 bases at V and 1 base at J, leaving 5 bases unmatched. This clonotype was recorded a few times. Through a sample-barcoded 5' primer and a J-beta primer mix, a second PCR was run for roughly 6 to 12 cycles. MiXCR, applied by TCRdb to the 5' RACE reads, yields one record per CDR3 protein. The sample yields roughly 1.6 million distinct CDR3 sequences, roughly 30% seen once. Material: blood. This chain connects TRBV7-9 to TRBJ2-7; 7 bases agree with TRBD1. The clonotype was recovered from a woman in her 30s in good health. The CDR3, as DNA: TGTGCCAGCGAGGGACAGAGGTCCTACGAGCAGTACTTC. This sequence encodes CASEGQRSYEQYF.